A single sample gave rise to the 18 T cell receptor beta chains below, sequenced in a study of T cells in Graves' hyperthyroidism and ophthalmopathy. The investigators amplified TCR beta CDR3 regions from RNA transcripts. TCR CDR3 regions were first amplified by RT-PCR with HTBI primers. TCRdb re-called the multiplex PCR reads with MiXCR, one entry per CDR3 protein. The repertoire holds 640,000 or so distinct CDR3 sequences, with 14% as singletons. Sequencing used blood. The receptors originated from a woman aged 18-29 years with Graves' ophthalmopathy.

The chain combines TRBV6-9 with TRBJ2-4, with a tentative D call TRBD1 (5 bases). Germline-derived CDR1 and CDR2 are MNHGY and SVAAGI. V was cut by 4 bases and J by 0 bases, with 13 bases left in between. The CDR3 spans 16 residues. CDR3 protein: CASSFRVSVAKNIQYF. Written as DNA, the CDR3 is TGTGCCAGCAGTTTCAGGGTTTCTGTAGCCAAAAACATTCAGTACTTC.

This clonotype was seen ten or more times. The chain combines TRBV24-1 with TRBJ1-2; the D is unclear. The CDR3 length is 13 residues. V lost 4 bases to trimming and J lost 3 bases, with 8 bases between them. Germline assignment: CDR1 KGHDR and CDR2 SFDVKD. The chain's CDR3 is CATSELDDYGYTF. CDR3 DNA: TGTGCCACCAGTGAATTGGATGACTATGGCTACACCTTC.

The V call is TRBV19, the J call TRBJ2-7; 8 bases match TRBD2. There are 12 residues in the CDR3. Unmatched junction bases numbered 2, after V lost 6 bases and J lost 4 bases. The germline CDR1 and CDR2 sequences are LNHDA and SQIVND (reference sequence). CDR3 region: CASSQREYEQYF. The CDR3 DNA is TGTGCCAGTAGCCAGCGGGAGTACGAGCAGTACTTC.

The chain has TRBV4-3 and TRBJ2-2; D remains unclear. Trimming removed 1 base at V and 4 bases at J, with 13 bases between. CDR3 length: 16 residues. The V gene's germline CDR1 is LGHNA and CDR2 YSLEER. In DNA form, the CDR3 reads TGCGCCAGCAGCCAAGGACTGGGAATGGGCACCGGGGAGCTGTTTTTT. Translated: CASSQGLGMGTGELFF.

V gene TRBV5-5 combines with J gene TRBJ2-5; D is perhaps TRBD1 or TRBD2 (5 bases each). Trimming removed 3 bases at V and 1 base at J, with 10 bases between. The CDR3 is 14 amino acids. Germline CDR1 SGHKS, CDR2 YYEKEE (reference sequence). The CDR3 protein is CASSSGRLQETQYF. The CDR3 DNA reads TGTGCCAGCAGCTCGGGACGCCTCCAAGAGACCCAGTACTTC.

This clonotype has a count of ten or more. Here the CDR3 DNA reads TGTGCCAGCAGTTACTCGAACCAGCGGGAGGGAGAGACCCAGTACTTC. It specifies CASSYSNQREGETQYF. V is TRBV6-5 and J is TRBJ2-5, with TRBD2 identical over 10 bases. Germline V lookup: CDR1 MNHEY, CDR2 SVGAGI. The junction had 5 bases not matched to a gene; V was cut back by 0 bases and J by 4 bases. The CDR3 has 16 residues.

This clonotype occurred a few times. The chain uses TRBV19 and TRBJ2-1; D is tentatively TRBD1 or TRBD2 (7 bases each). The germline V gene has CDR1 LNHDA and CDR2 SQIVND (reference sequence). Trimming stripped 5 bases from V and 7 bases from J, with 18 bases between. The CDR3 totals 15 residues. The CDR3 sequence: CASSGAGGEYNEQFF. DNA for the CDR3: TGTGCCAGTAGTGGAGCAGGGGGGGAGTATAATGAGCAGTTCTTC.

This clonotype was observed at least ten times. The J gene is TRBJ2-5, the V gene TRBV11-3; 7 nucleotides align to TRBD2. Trimming at V came to 1 base and at J to 3 bases, leaving 5 bases not matched to a gene. The CDR3 is made up of 15 amino acids. CDR1 and CDR2 from the germline V gene are SGHNT and YENEEA. The CDR3 reads CASSLGVAGKETQYF. In DNA form, the CDR3 reads TGTGCCAGCAGCTTAGGGGTAGCGGGCAAAGAGACCCAGTACTTC.

The table lists this clonotype with a few counts. This chain links TRBV7-9 with TRBJ1-3; D remains ambiguous. The CDR3 extends over 19 amino acids. V gave up 5 bases and J gave up 0 bases, with 23 bases separating them. In germline, CDR1 is SEHNR, CDR2 FQNEAQ (reference sequence). Here the CDR3 DNA reads TGTGCCAGCAGCCCGCAGGCGGCGCGTCACCCAAGCTCTGGAAACACCATATATTTT. Its protein product is CASSPQAARHPSSGNTIYF.

J is TRBJ2-1 and V is TRBV7-8; 16 positions agree with TRBD2. Germline CDR1 SGHVS, CDR2 FQNEAQ. V lost 3 bases to trimming and J lost 8 bases; unmatched junction nucleotides: 4. This CDR3 has 16 residues. The CDR3 DNA follows: TGTGCCAGCAGCTTGGCGGGACTAGCGGGAGGGTATGAGCAGTTCTTC. It yields the protein CASSLAGLAGGYEQFF.

This clonotype turned up a few times. V and J are TRBV9 and TRBJ2-1, with TRBD1 identical over 9 bases. Germline V lookup: CDR1 SGDLS, CDR2 YYNGEE. V dropped 4 bases and J dropped 7; count of bases not matched to a gene: 12. The CDR3 spans 16 residues. CDR3 sequence reads: CASSIGAGTGLNEQFF. The CDR3 region has the DNA TGTGCCAGCAGCATCGGGGCCGGGACAGGGTTAAATGAGCAGTTCTTC.

The chain carries TRBV3-1 and TRBJ2-1, with a possible D match to TRBD1 (6 bases). V was trimmed by 0 bases and J by 4 bases, leaving 10 bases between them. CDR3 length: 15 amino acids. The V gene's germline CDR1 is LGHDT and CDR2 YNNKEL (reference sequence). CDR3 region: CASSQERTVYNEQFF. The CDR3 DNA reads as TGTGCCAGCAGCCAAGAAAGGACAGTTTACAATGAGCAGTTCTTC.

There are a few counts of this clonotype. The rearrangement uses TRBV12-3 or TRBV12-4 and TRBJ2-7; 7 bases match TRBD1. Unmatched junction bases numbered 10, after V lost 5 bases and J lost 3 bases. This CDR3 has 15 amino acids. The CDR3 DNA is TGTGCCAGCAGTCGTAACAGGGGTTTCTACTACGAGCAGTACTTC. Protein product: CASSRNRGFYYEQYF.

This clonotype was seen at least ten times. The rearrangement links TRBV28 to TRBJ2-7; D not certain. Per germline, CDR1 MDHEN and CDR2 SYDVKM. Trimming stripped 5 bases from V and 2 bases from J, with 10 bases between. The CDR3 has 13 amino acids. The CDR3 region has the DNA TGTGCCAGCAGTAAGACTGATGCCTACGAGCAGTACTTC. Residues: CASSKTDAYEQYF.

The table lists this clonotype with many counts. At one of its ends the junction is not consistent with the germline gene, which may arise from a read error. The chain links TRBV5-1 to TRBJ2-2; D remains ambiguous. The CDR3 sequence is 15 residues long. The germline CDR1 and CDR2 sequences are SGHRS and YFSETQ. The CDR3 reads CASSLDGRNTGELFF. The DNA for the CDR3 is TGTGCCAGCAGTTTGGACGGTAGGAACACCGGGGAGCTGTTTTTT.

This clonotype was picked up many times. The V call is TRBV28, the J call TRBJ2-5; no clear D. The CDR3 loop spans 12 amino acids. Deletions cut 1 base from V and 5 bases from J, with 5 bases between. The germline V gene encodes CDR1 MDHEN and CDR2 SYDVKM. The CDR3 DNA reads as TGTGCCAGCAGTTTATTTACGGAGACCCAGTACTTC. It codes for CASSLFTETQYF. Variable domain in full (rest from reference TRBV28 and TRBJ2-5): DVKVTQSSRYLVKRTGEKVFLECVQDMDHENMFWYRQDPGLGLRLIYFSYDVKMKEKGDIPEGYSVSREKKERFSLILESASTNQTSMYLCASSLFTETQYFGPGTRLLVL.

This clonotype was picked up many times. The rearrangement uses TRBV3-1 and TRBJ1-6; no firm D call. Trimming removed 6 bases from V and 6 bases from J, with 6 bases in between. Germline lookup yields CDR1 LGHDT and CDR2 YNNKEL (reference sequence). The CDR3 runs to 12 residues. For the CDR3, the DNA is TGTGCCAGCAGTCCGTCTAATTCACCCCTCCACTTT. Translation gives CASSPSNSPLHF.

This clonotype came up many times. The genes are TRBV12-3 or TRBV12-4 and TRBJ2-5; TRBD2 might be the D (6 bases). The CDR3 extends over 16 amino acids. The V end was cut by 6 bases, the J end by 2 bases, with 19 bases between. CDR3 nucleotides: TGTGCCAGCAGACCGGGCCGGGGGTGGAATCAAGAGACCCAGTACTTC. It translates to CASRPGRGWNQETQYF.